A selection of T cell receptor beta chains follows, all from one sample in a study of blood T cell repertoires in COVID-19. This table comes from immunoSEQ multiplex PCR, and its TCRdb copy is limited to in-frame clones, with some not included. The profile shows under 200,000 clones, 65% to 85% of them singletons. The sample was peripheral blood. These receptors all stem from a woman in her 70s who had recovered from COVID-19. Each CDR3 is given with its conserved first and last residue. Fields, in order: D gene, V gene, clone size, J gene, CDR3 protein, CDR3 DNA. The D gene is left open where the match is weak. Clone size is shown for a subset of rows, as once, few, many or a class of expanded clone.

>-|TRBV28|-|TRBJ2-7
CASSATGSYEQYF
TGTGCCAGCAGCGCGACAGGTTCCTACGAGCAGTACTTC
>-|TRBV7-9|once|TRBJ2-7
CASSSHSTLYEQYF
TGTGCCAGCAGCTCCCACTCTACTCTCTACGAGCAGTACTTC
>-|TRBV10-1|-|TRBJ2-7
CASSRGVGGTTSYEQYF
TGCGCCAGCAGTCGAGGGGTCGGCGGGACGACCTCCTACGAGCAGTACTTC
>-|TRBV30|once|TRBJ1-6
CAWTATAKLNSPLHF
TGTGCCTGGACGGCGACTGCGAAACTTAATTCACCCCTCCACTTT
>TRBD2|TRBV18|-|TRBJ2-2
CASSPGVAGTTGELFF
TGTGCCAGCTCACCAGGGGTAGCGGGAACCACCGGGGAGCTGTTTTTT
>TRBD1|TRBV27|-|TRBJ1-1
CASSPRTGGFEAFF
TGTGCCAGCAGTCCACGGACAGGGGGGTTTGAAGCTTTCTTT
>TRBD2|TRBV25-1|once|TRBJ2-1
CASSEGGRLGEQFF
TGTGCCAGCAGTGAAGGCGGGAGGTTGGGTGAGCAGTTCTTC
>-|TRBV7-3|-|TRBJ2-5
CASSLTETRAQYF
TGTGCCAGCAGCTTAACCGAGACTAGGGCCCAGTACTTC
>-|TRBV4-1|-|TRBJ2-1
CASSQGGGQYNEQFF
TGCGCCAGCAGCCAGGGGGGGGGACAATACAATGAGCAGTTCTTC
>TRBD2|TRBV5-1|-|TRBJ2-1
CASSPGTSGLYNEQFF
TGCGCCAGCAGCCCGGGGACTAGCGGGCTCTACAATGAGCAGTTCTTC
>TRBD2|TRBV15|-|TRBJ2-1
CATSRGAGGLNEQFF
TGTGCCACCAGCCGTGGGGCGGGGGGACTCAATGAGCAGTTCTTC
>-|TRBV30|once|TRBJ1-3
CAWSVGPSGNTIYF
TGTGCCTGGAGTGTCGGTCCCTCTGGAAACACCATATATTTT
>-|TRBV27|-|TRBJ1-3
CASSLWGGSGNTIYF
TGTGCCAGCAGTTTATGGGGGGGGAGTGGAAACACCATATATTTT
>TRBD1|TRBV5-1|-|TRBJ2-5
CASSLGDRETQYF
TGCGCCAGCAGCTTGGGGGACAGGGAGACCCAGTACTTC
>TRBD2|TRBV14|-|TRBJ2-5
CASSQAIAQRERFVSETQYF
TGTGCCAGCAGCCAAGCTATTGCCCAGCGGGAGCGGTTTGTTTCCGAGACCCAGTACTTC
>-|TRBV15|-|TRBJ1-1
CATSRDQTEAFF
TGTGCCACCAGCAGAGATCAGACAGAAGCTTTCTTT
>TRBD2|TRBV30|-|TRBJ2-4
CAWEIAGGRNIQYF
TGTGCCTGGGAAATAGCGGGAGGCCGGAACATTCAGTACTTC
>-|TRBV2|-|TRBJ1-3
CATAGGSGNTIYF
TGTGCCACCGCAGGAGGCTCTGGAAACACCATATATTTT
>-|TRBV5-1|-|TRBJ2-1
CASSSAPGTYNEQFF
TGCGCCAGCAGCTCCGCCCCGGGGACCTACAATGAGCAGTTCTTC
>TRBD2|TRBV9|-|TRBJ2-1
CASSPRLAPNNEQFF
TGTGCCAGCAGCCCGCGACTAGCACCGAACAATGAGCAGTTCTTC
>-|TRBV6-5|-|TRBJ1-2
CASSYGGQPYGYTF
TGTGCCAGCAGTTACGGCGGGCAGCCCTATGGCTACACCTTC
>TRBD1|TRBV11-2|-|TRBJ1-2
CASSSTGGYGYTF
TGTGCCAGCAGCTCGACAGGGGGCTATGGCTACACCTTC
>TRBD1|TRBV6-5|-|TRBJ2-6
CASGGQPVLANVLTF
TGTGCCAGCGGGGGACAGCCGGTTCTGGCCAACGTCCTGACTTTC
>TRBD2|TRBV28|once|TRBJ2-1
CASSQGLARTLIEQFF
TGTGCCAGCAGCCAGGGACTAGCCCGAACCCTAATAGAGCAGTTCTTC
>-|TRBV30|once|TRBJ2-3
CAWSVGRTDTQYF
TGTGCCTGGAGTGTAGGGAGAACAGATACGCAGTATTTT
>-|TRBV5-8|-|TRBJ2-5
CASSLAAGPPETQYF
TGTGCCAGCAGCTTGGCCGCGGGACCCCCAGAGACCCAGTACTTC
>-|TRBV3-1/TRBV3-2|-|TRBJ1-4
CASSQDLEPNEKLFF
TGTGCCAGCAGCCAAGACTTGGAGCCTAATGAAAAACTGTTTTTT
>-|TRBV27|-|TRBJ1-6
CASSPTAYNSPLHF
TGTGCCAGCAGTCCTACAGCCTATAATTCACCCCTCCACTTT
>-|TRBV3-1/TRBV3-2|-|TRBJ1-1
CASSQAHQALNTEAFF
TGTGCCAGCAGCCAAGCCCATCAGGCGTTGAACACTGAAGCTTTCTTT
>TRBD1|TRBV5-5|-|TRBJ2-7
CASSRDSFQYF
TGTGCCAGCAGCCGGGACAGCTTTCAGTACTTC
>-|TRBV20-1|-|TRBJ1-5
CSASTGVDQPQHF
TGCAGTGCTAGTACGGGGGTTGATCAGCCCCAGCATTTT
>-|TRBV27|-|TRBJ2-3
CASGKGVVSTDTQYF
TGTGCCAGCGGCAAGGGGGTCGTTAGCACAGATACGCAGTATTTT
>-|TRBV19|once|TRBJ1-6
CASSIVRGLGSPLHF
TGTGCCAGTAGTATAGTGCGGGGCCTCGGTTCACCCCTCCACTTT
>TRBD1|TRBV28|-|TRBJ1-1
CASSAGQTWGAFF
TGTGCCAGCAGCGCGGGACAGACCTGGGGAGCTTTCTTT
>TRBD1|TRBV2|-|TRBJ1-5
CASSGIGGGQPQHF
TGTGCCAGCAGTGGTATAGGGGGCGGTCAGCCCCAGCATTTT
>-|TRBV11-2|-|TRBJ1-3
CASSESSGNTIYF
TGTGCCAGCAGTGAGAGCTCTGGAAACACCATATATTTT